What follows is one TCR beta chain and its context. Its antigen is as yet unknown. Primers for the PCR totalled 60 Vbeta and 13 Jbeta. Assay: immunoSEQ multiplex PCR; the TCRdb copy retains only in-frame clones and omits some. Here the sample spans 190,000 or so clones, around 79% being singletons. This sample is part of a study of cytomegalovirus exposure and HLA in healthy donors. Overall study context: In a previous analysis, approximately 110 million unique TCR beta sequences were found from roughly 180 million T cells. Study-wide results and limits: Analyzed later, association rates of TCRs varied across HLA loci, with DRB1 most and HLA-C fewest. An ancestry cluster, one associated with Asian ancestry, reportedly showed fewer N-insertions than the approximately 720-donor mean in a later analysis.

The germline CDR1 and CDR2 sequences are LGHNT and FRNRAP. V was trimmed by 0 bases and J by 4 bases, leaving 4 bases between them. This CDR3 comprises 13 residues. Sequenced: PBMCs. V usage is TRBV12-5 and J usage is TRBJ2-1; unclear D gene. The TCR was taken from a girl under 18 in good health and CMV-seropositive. CDR3 sequence: CASGLVAYNEQFF. DNA for the CDR3: TGTGCTAGTGGTTTGGTAGCTTACAATGAGCAGTTCTTC.